A selection of T cell receptor beta chains follows, all from one sample in a study of shared clonotypes between healthy human individuals. Profiled with immunoSEQ multiplex PCR; TCRdb holds only in-frame clones, not every one. The sample records over a million clones, approximately 80% being singletons. Sequenced sample: memory CD4+ T cells from PBMCs. These receptors all come from a man aged 18 to 29 in good health. Some clones in this sample may be carry-over from other donors' samples. Each CDR3 is given with its conserved first and last residue. A D gene is named only where the DNA matches it firmly. Rows give clone size only sometimes, using once, few, many, or a class for an expanded clone.

d_call j_call clone_size v_call cdr3_nt cdr3_aa
- TRBJ2-6 - TRBV9 TGTGCCAGCAGCGCCCTAGAAGGAGCTTCTGGGGCCAACGTCCTGACTTTC CASSALEGASGANVLTF
- TRBJ2-7 - TRBV23-1 TGCGCCAGCAGTCAAGCCGAGCAGTACTTC CASSQAEQYF
- TRBJ1-2 - TRBV7-3 TGTGCCAGCAGCCCGGGAGGGCCGTATGGCTACACCTTC CASSPGGPYGYTF
- TRBJ1-1 once TRBV6-5 TGTGCCAGCAGTTATTCCCCCACGGGAGGGACTGAAGCTTTCTTT CASSYSPTGGTEAFF
TRBD1 TRBJ2-7 - TRBV10-3 TGTGCCATCAGGAGGACAGGGGGGTCCTACGAGCAGTACTTC CAIRRTGGSYEQYF
TRBD1 TRBJ1-2 few TRBV7-9 TGTGCCAGCAGCCCTAAGACAGGGGGCCGATCTAACTATGGCTACACCTTC CASSPKTGGRSNYGYTF
TRBD2 TRBJ2-3 - TRBV5-1 TGCGCCAGCAGCGCGACTAGCGGGACTAGCACAGATACGCAGTATTTT CASSATSGTSTDTQYF
- TRBJ2-7 - TRBV6-6 TGTGCCAGCAGTAAACATGATTCCGCCTACGAGCAGTACTTC CASSKHDSAYEQYF
- TRBJ2-7 - TRBV6-6 TGTGCCAGCAGTCCCTCCGCAGGGCGGTCCTACGAGCAGTACTTC CASSPSAGRSYEQYF
TRBD1 TRBJ2-1 - TRBV6-1 TGTGCCAGCGGGGACAGGACGTACAATGAGCAGTTCTTC CASGDRTYNEQFF
TRBD2 TRBJ2-7 - TRBV5-4 TGTGCCAGCAGCTTGGATCCGGCTAGCGGTCTCTACGAGCAGTACTTC CASSLDPASGLYEQYF
- TRBJ1-3 - TRBV19 TGTGCCAGTAGTATGTACAGGGCGAGCGGAAACACCATATATTTT CASSMYRASGNTIYF
TRBD2 TRBJ2-7 few TRBV10-3 TGTGCCATCAGTGAGCGGGAGGACTCCTACGAGCAGTACTTC CAISEREDSYEQYF
TRBD2 TRBJ2-1 - TRBV29-1 TGCAGCGTTGATGGGGGGGAGGGCCCCCACAATGAGCAGTTCTTC CSVDGGEGPHNEQFF
- TRBJ1-2 once TRBV19 TGTGCCAGTAGTATTGACAGCCTGGGCTATGGCTACACCTTC CASSIDSLGYGYTF
TRBD2 TRBJ2-1 - TRBV9 TGTGCCAGCAGCGTAGGACTAGCGGGATTGACCTACAATGAGCAGTTCTTC CASSVGLAGLTYNEQFF
- TRBJ2-4 once TRBV5-1 TGCGCCAGCAGCTCTCGAACCGGCGGCGACATTCAGTACTTC CASSSRTGGDIQYF
TRBD2 TRBJ2-7 - TRBV7-2 TGTGCCAGCAGCCCCGGGGGGGGAGCCCTTTCCTACGAGCAGTACTTC CASSPGGGALSYEQYF
- TRBJ1-5 - TRBV4-3 TGCGCCAGCAGCCAAGATAGGAGCTATAGCAATCAGCCCCAGCATTTT CASSQDRSYSNQPQHF
- TRBJ2-1 once TRBV7-6 TGTGCCAGCAGCTTATCCCAGTTCTATGAGCAGTTCTTC CASSLSQFYEQFF
- TRBJ1-5 - TRBV2 TGTGCCAGCAGTTCAGACCCACAGCGGCCCCAGCATTTT CASSSDPQRPQHF